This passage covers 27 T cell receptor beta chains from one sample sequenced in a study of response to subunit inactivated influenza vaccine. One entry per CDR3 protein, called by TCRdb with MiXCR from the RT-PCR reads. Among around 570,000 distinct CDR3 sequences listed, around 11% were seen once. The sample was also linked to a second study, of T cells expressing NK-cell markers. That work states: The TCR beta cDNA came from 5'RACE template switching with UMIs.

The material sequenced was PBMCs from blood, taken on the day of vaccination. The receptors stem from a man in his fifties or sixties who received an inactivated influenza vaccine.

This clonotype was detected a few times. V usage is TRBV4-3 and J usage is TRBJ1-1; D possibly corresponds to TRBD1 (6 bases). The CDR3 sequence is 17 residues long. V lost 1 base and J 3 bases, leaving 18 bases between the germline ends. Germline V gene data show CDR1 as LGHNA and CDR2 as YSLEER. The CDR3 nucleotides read TGCGCCAGCAGCCAAGCCTCCCGAAGGGGGAGAGACACTGAAGCTTTCTTT. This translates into CASSQASRRGRDTEAFF.

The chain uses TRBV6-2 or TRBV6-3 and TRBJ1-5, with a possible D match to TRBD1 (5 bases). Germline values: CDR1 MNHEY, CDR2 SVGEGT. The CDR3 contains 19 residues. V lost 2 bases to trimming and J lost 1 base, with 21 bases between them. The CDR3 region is CASSYDSLSILGSNQPQHF. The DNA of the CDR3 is TGTGCCAGCAGTTACGACAGCCTATCCATCCTAGGGAGCAATCAGCCCCAGCATTTT.

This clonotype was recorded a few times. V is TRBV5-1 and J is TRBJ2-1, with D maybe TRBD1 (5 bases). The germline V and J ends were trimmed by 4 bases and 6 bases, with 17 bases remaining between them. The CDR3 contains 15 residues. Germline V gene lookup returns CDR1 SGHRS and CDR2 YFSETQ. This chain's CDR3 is CASSIDRYFSNEQFF. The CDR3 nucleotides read TGCGCCAGCAGCATTGACAGATATTTCTCCAATGAGCAGTTCTTC.

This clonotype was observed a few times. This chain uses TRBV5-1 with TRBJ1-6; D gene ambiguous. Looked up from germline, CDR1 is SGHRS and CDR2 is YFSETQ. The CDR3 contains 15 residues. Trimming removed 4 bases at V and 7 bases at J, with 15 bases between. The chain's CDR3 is CASSKTRPGNSPLHF. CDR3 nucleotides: TGCGCCAGCAGCAAAACACGGCCGGGAAATTCACCCCTCCACTTT.

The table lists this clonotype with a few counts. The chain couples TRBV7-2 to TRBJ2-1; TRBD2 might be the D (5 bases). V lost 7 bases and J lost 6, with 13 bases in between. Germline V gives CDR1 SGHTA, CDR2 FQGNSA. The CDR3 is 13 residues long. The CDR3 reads CASTLLSGNEQFF. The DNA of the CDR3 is TGTGCCAGCACCTTGCTGAGCGGCAATGAGCAGTTCTTC.

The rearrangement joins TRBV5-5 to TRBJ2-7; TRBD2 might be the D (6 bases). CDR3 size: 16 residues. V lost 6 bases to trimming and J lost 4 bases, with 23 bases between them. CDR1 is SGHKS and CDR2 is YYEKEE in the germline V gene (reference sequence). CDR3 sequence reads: CASTPTGTAGSYEQYF. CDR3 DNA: TGTGCCAGCACCCCAACTGGGACTGCAGGATCGTACGAGCAGTACTTC.

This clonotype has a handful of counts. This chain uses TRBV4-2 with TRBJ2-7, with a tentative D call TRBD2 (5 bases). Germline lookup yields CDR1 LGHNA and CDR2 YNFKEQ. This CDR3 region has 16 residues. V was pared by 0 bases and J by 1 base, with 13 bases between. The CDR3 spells CASSQDSASPSYEQYF. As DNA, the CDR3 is TGTGCCAGCAGCCAAGATTCGGCTAGCCCATCCTACGAGCAGTACTTC.

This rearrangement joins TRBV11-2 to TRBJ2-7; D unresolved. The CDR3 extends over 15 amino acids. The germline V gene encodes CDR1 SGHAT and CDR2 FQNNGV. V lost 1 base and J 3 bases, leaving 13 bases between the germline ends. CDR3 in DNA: TGTGCCAGCAGCTTAGCATTCAGGTCAGACTACGAGCAGTACTTC. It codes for CASSLAFRSDYEQYF.

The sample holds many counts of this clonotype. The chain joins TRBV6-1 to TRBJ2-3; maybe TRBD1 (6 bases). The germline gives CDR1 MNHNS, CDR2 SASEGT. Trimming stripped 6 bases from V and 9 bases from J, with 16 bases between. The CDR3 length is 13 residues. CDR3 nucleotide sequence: TGTGCCAGCAGCAAAACAGGGTTTGGGACGCAGTATTTT. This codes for CASSKTGFGTQYF.

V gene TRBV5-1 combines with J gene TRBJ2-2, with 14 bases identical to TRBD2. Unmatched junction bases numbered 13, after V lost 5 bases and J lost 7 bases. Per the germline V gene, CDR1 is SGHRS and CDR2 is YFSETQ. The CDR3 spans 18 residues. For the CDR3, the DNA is TGCGCCAGCAGTTCGTCTGGACTAGCGGGAGGACCTGGCGGGGAGCTGTTTTTT. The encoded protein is CASSSSGLAGGPGGELFF.

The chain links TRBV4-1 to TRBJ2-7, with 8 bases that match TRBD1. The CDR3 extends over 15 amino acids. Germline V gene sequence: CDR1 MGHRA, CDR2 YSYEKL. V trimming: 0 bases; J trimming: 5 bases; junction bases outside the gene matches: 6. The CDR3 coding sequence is TGCGCCAGCAGCCAAGAAGGGGGCAGGGGGCACGAGCAGTACTTC. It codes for CASSQEGGRGHEQYF.

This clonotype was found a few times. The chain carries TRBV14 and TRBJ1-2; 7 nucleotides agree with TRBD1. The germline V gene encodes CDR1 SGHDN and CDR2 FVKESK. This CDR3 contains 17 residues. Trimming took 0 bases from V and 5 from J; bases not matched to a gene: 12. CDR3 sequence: CASSQDPARDRLYGYTF. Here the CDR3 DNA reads TGTGCCAGCAGCCAAGATCCGGCAAGGGACAGATTATATGGCTACACCTTC.

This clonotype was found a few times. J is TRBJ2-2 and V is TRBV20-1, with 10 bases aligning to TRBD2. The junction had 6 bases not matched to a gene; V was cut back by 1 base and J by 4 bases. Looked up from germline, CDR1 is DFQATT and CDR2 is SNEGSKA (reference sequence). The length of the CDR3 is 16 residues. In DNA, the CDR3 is TGCAGTGCTAGAGCTGGACTAGCGGCCCTCACCGGGGAGCTGTTTTTT. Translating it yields CSARAGLAALTGELFF.

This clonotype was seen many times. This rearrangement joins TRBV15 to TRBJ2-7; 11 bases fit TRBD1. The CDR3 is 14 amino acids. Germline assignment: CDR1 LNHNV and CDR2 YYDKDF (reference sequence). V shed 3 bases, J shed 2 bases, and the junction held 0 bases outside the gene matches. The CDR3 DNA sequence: TGTGCCACCAGCAGGGACAGGGGGCCCTACGAGCAGTACTTC. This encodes CATSRDRGPYEQYF. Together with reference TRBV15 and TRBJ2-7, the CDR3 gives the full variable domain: DAMVIQNPRYQVTQFGKPVTLSCSQTLNHNVMYWYQQKSSQAPKLLFHYYDKDFNNEADTPDNFQSRRPNTSFCFLDIRSPGLGDTAMYLCATSRDRGPYEQYFGPGTRLTVT.

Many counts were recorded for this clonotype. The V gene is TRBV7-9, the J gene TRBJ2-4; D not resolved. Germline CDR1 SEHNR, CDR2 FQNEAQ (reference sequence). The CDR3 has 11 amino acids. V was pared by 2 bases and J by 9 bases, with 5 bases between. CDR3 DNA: TGTGCCAGCAGCTTACTTGGCATTCAGTACTTC. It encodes CASSLLGIQYF. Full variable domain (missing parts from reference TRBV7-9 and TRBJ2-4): DTGVSQNPRHKITKRGQNVTFRCDPISEHNRLYWYRQTLGQGPEFLTYFQNEAQLEKSRLLSDRFSAERPKGSFSTLEIQRTEQGDSAMYLCASSLLGIQYFGAGTRLSVL.

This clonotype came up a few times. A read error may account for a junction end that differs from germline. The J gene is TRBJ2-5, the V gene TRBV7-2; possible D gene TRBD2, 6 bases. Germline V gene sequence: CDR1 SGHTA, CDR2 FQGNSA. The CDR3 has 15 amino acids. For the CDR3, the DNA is TGTGTCAGCAGCTTAGGTTTCGGGGGCCAAGAGACCCAGTACTTC. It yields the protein CVSSLGFGGQETQYF.

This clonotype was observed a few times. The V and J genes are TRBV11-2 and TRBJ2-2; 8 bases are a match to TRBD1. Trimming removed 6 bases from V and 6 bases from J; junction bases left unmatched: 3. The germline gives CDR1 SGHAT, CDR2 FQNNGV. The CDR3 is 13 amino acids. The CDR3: CASRLTGAGELFF. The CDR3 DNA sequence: TGTGCCAGCAGACTGACAGGGGCCGGGGAGCTGTTTTTT. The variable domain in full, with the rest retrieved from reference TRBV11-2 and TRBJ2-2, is EAGVAQSPRYKIIEKRQSVAFWCNPISGHATLYWYQQILGQGPKLLIQFQNNGVVDDSQLPKDRFSAERLKGVDSTLKIQPAKLEDSAVYLCASRLTGAGELFFGEGSRLTVL.

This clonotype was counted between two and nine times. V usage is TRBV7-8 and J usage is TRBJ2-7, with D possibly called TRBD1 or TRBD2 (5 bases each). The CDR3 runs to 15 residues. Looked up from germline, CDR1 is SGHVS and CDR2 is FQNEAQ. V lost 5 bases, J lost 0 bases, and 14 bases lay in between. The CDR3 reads CASSPGTQGSYEQYF. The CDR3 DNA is TGTGCCAGCAGCCCCGGGACCCAAGGCTCCTACGAGCAGTACTTC.

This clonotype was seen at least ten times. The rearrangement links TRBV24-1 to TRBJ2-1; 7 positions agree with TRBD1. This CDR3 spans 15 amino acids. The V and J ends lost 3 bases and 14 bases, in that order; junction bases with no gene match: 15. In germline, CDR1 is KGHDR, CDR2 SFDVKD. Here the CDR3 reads CATSDATGQPSKEFF. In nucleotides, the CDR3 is TGTGCCACCAGTGATGCTACGGGACAGCCTTCGAAGGAGTTCTTC.

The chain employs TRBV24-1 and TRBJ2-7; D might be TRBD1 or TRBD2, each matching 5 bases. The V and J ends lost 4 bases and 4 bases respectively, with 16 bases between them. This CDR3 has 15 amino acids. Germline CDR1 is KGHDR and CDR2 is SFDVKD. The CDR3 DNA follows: TGTGCCACCAGTGACCTTCGGGACCGGGCGTACGAGCAGTACTTC. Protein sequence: CATSDLRDRAYEQYF.

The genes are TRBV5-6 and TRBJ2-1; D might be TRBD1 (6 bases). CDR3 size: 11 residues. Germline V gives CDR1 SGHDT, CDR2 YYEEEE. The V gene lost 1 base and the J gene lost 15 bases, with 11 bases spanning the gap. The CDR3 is CASSLSTGLFF. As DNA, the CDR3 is TGTGCCAGCAGCTTGTCCACAGGGCTGTTCTTC.

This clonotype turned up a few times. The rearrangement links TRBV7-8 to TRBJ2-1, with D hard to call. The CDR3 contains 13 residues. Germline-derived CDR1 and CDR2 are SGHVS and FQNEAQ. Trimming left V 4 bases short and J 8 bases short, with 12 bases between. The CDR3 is CASSSYHRDEQFF. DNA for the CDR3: TGTGCCAGCAGCTCATACCATCGGGATGAGCAGTTCTTC.

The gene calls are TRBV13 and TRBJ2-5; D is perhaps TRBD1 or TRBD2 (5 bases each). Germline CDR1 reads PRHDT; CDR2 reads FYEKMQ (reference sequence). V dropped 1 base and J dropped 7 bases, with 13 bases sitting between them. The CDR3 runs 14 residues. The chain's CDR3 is CASSLVASQGTQYF. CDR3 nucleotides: TGTGCCAGCAGCTTAGTAGCGTCCCAGGGGACCCAGTACTTC. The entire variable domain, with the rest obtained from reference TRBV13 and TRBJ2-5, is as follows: AAGVIQSPRHLIKEKRETATLKCYPIPRHDTVYWYQQGPGQDPQFLISFYEKMQSDKGSIPDRFSAQQFSDYHSELNMSSLELGDSALYFCASSLVASQGTQYFGPGTRLLVL.

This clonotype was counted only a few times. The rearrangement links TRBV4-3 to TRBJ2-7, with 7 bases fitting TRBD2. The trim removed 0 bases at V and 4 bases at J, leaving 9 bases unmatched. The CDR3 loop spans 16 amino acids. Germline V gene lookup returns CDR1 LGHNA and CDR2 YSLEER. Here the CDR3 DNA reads TGCGCCAGCAGCCAAGATTGGGGCGGGAGTTTTTACGAGCAGTACTTC. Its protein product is CASSQDWGGSFYEQYF.

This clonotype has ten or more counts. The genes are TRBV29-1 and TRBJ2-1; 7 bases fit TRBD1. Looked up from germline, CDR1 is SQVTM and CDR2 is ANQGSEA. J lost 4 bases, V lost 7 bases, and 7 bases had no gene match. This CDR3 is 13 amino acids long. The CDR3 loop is CSAAPGQYNEQFF. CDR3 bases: TGCAGCGCAGCACCGGGACAGTACAATGAGCAGTTCTTC.

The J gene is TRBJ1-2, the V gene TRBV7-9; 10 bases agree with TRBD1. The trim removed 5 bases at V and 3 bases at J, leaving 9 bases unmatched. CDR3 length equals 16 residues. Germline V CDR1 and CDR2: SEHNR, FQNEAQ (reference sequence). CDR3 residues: CASSRADRGQYYGYTF. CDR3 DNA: TGTGCCAGCAGCCGAGCCGACAGGGGGCAGTACTATGGCTACACCTTC.

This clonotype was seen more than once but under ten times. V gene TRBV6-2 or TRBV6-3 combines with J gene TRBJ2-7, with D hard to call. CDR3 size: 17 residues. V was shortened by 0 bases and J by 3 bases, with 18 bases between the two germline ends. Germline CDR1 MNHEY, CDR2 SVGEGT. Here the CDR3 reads CASSYSFITESFYEQYF. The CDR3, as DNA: TGTGCCAGCAGTTACTCCTTTATCACAGAATCCTTCTACGAGCAGTACTTC.